This is a list of T cell receptor beta chains from one sample in a study of T cell changes during pregnancy in multiple sclerosis. Sequencing was performed with immunoSEQ multiplex PCR; in TCRdb, only in-frame clones are kept and a portion is missing. The sample yields about 40,000 clones, about 90% seen once. The source material was CD4+ T cells from peripheral blood mononuclear cells, sampled in the third trimester of pregnancy. The receptors were gathered from a female donor with multiple sclerosis, enrolled in a pregnancy study. CDR3s include the opening cysteine and the closing phenylalanine or tryptophan. A D gene is named only where the DNA matches it firmly. Clone size is stated in some rows and not others, as once, few, many or a class when expanded.

v_call,clone_size,d_call,j_call,cdr3_nt,cdr3_aa
TRBV18,NA,TRBD1,TRBJ2-7,TGTGCCACCTCCTGGGGACAGGACTACGAGCAGTACTTC,CATSWGQDYEQYF
TRBV6-5,NA,NA,TRBJ2-7,TGTGCCAGCAGTTACGACAGGACCCTTTACGAGCAGTACTTC,CASSYDRTLYEQYF
TRBV29-1,NA,TRBD2,TRBJ2-7,TGCAGCGTTGAACAGCGCGGGAGGCCCTACGAGCAGTACTTC,CSVEQRGRPYEQYF
TRBV7-9,NA,NA,TRBJ2-5,TGTGCCAGCAGCTTGCTTGAGACAAGTGAAGAGACCCAGTACTTC,CASSLLETSEETQYF
TRBV6-1,NA,TRBD1,TRBJ1-6,TGTGCCAGCAGTCCAGGGGGCGGGAGCTCACCCCTCCACTTT,CASSPGGGSSPLHF
TRBV19,NA,TRBD1,TRBJ2-7,TGTGCCAGTATCGAGGACAGGAGAAACCCCTACGAGCAGTACTTC,CASIEDRRNPYEQYF
TRBV6-5,NA,TRBD2,TRBJ2-3,TGTGCCAGCAGCCGACCGGGAGGTGTAGATACGCAGTATTTT,CASSRPGGVDTQYF
TRBV27,NA,TRBD1,TRBJ2-1,TGTGCCAGCAGTCCCACACCCGGGACAGGGGGGCCTAAAAGTAGCAATGAGCAGTTCTTC,CASSPTPGTGGPKSSNEQFF
TRBV28,NA,NA,TRBJ2-5,TGTGCCAGCAGAACCCCCAGGGGACCCCAAGAGACCCAGTACTTC,CASRTPRGPQETQYF
TRBV11-1,NA,NA,TRBJ2-7,TGTGCCAGCAGCTTAACCAGGGTAAGCGAGCAGTACTTC,CASSLTRVSEQYF
TRBV19,NA,NA,TRBJ2-5,TGTGCCAGTAGCCCGACTGGGCAAGAGACCCAGTACTTC,CASSPTGQETQYF
TRBV19,NA,NA,TRBJ1-2,TGTGCCAGTAGGGCTCAGGGTCTCGGCGATGGCTACACCTTC,CASRAQGLGDGYTF
TRBV14,NA,NA,TRBJ2-5,TGTGCCAGCAGCCCAGGACAGCTAGAGACCCAGTACTTC,CASSPGQLETQYF
TRBV2,NA,NA,TRBJ1-3,TGTGCCAGCAGTGATAAGCCAGGGCCTGGAAACACCATATATTTT,CASSDKPGPGNTIYF
TRBV4-1,NA,NA,TRBJ2-5,TGCGCCAGCAGCCAAGATGCGTCTAGTCCCATGGGGACCCAGTACTTC,CASSQDASSPMGTQYF
TRBV5-1,NA,NA,TRBJ2-5,TGCGCCAGCAGCTTGGCTTTACGGGGGGAGACCCAGTACTTC,CASSLALRGETQYF
TRBV2,once,TRBD1,TRBJ1-4,TGTGCCAGCAGGCAACAGGGGAATTCAGAAAAACTGTTTTTT,CASRQQGNSEKLFF
TRBV5-1,NA,TRBD2,TRBJ2-1,TGCGCCAGCAGCTCCGGGACTAGCGGCTACAATGAGCAGTTCTTC,CASSSGTSGYNEQFF
TRBV2,NA,TRBD1,TRBJ1-4,TGTGCCAGCAGTGAAACCGGGACAGGAGGTGAAAAACTGTTTTTT,CASSETGTGGEKLFF
TRBV30,few,NA,TRBJ1-1,TGTGCCTGGGGAGAAGGGAACACTGAAGCTTTCTTT,CAWGEGNTEAFF
TRBV6-5,NA,NA,TRBJ2-2,TGTGCCAGCAGTTACTCCTATGGCACCGGGGAGCTGTTTTTT,CASSYSYGTGELFF
TRBV6-5,NA,NA,TRBJ1-1,TGTGCCAGCCAGAATATGGCGGGAGGGAACACTGAAGCTTTCTTT,CASQNMAGGNTEAFF
TRBV5-1,once,NA,TRBJ2-2,TGCGCCAGCAGCTTGATGGGGGAGGCCGGGGAGCTGTTTTTT,CASSLMGEAGELFF
TRBV4-1,NA,NA,TRBJ1-2,TGCGCCAGCAGCAATGGGGGGGTGGACAAATTTAACTATGGCTACACCTTC,CASSNGGVDKFNYGYTF